This T cell receptor beta chain was sequenced for a study of blood T cell repertoires in COVID-19. Study-wide background: Samples of COVID-19 (acute and convalescent) were obtained from the United States, Italy and Spain.

Source study methods: Counts of nucleated cells, estimated from reference gene primer amplification, were obtained. Sequencing was performed with immunoSEQ multiplex PCR; in TCRdb, only in-frame clones are kept and a portion is missing. Clonal size and the V and J genes are those of that table, whereas D and trimming came from the DNA. Of about 66,000 clones detected, approximately 89% appear once; the ten largest clones hold over 1.2%. Sample: peripheral blood. This receptor was obtained from a man aged 55 to 69 with acute or convalescent COVID-19.

CDR3 sequence reads: CASRPRDSGANVLTF. CDR3 DNA sequence: TGTGCCAGCAGACCCAGGGATTCTGGGGCCAACGTCCTGACTTTC. This chain uses TRBV2 with TRBJ2-6; D may be TRBD1 (5 bases). Looked up from germline, CDR1 is SNHLY and CDR2 is FYNNEI. The CDR3 contains 15 residues. The germline V and J ends were trimmed by 6 bases and 1 base, with 10 bases remaining between them.